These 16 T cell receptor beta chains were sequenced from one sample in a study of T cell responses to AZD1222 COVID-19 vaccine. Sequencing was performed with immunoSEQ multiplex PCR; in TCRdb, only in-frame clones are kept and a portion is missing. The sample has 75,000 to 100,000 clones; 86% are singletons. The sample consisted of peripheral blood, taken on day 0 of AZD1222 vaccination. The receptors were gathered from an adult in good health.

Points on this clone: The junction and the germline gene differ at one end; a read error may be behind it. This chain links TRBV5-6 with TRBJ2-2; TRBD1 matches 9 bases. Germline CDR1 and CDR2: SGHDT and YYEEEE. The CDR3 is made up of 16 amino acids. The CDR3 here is CASSPPGTGFTEELFF. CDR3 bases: TGTGCCAGCAGCCCCCCCGGGACAGGGTTCACCGAGGAGCTGTTTTTT.

DNA for the CDR3: TGTGCCAGCAGTGCCACGTGGACTGAAGCTTTCTTT. Residues: CASSATWTEAFF. V gene TRBV28 combines with J gene TRBJ1-1; no firm D call. Between the trimmed V and J ends, which lost 5 bases and 5 bases, there was a span of 9 bases. CDR1 and CDR2 from the germline V gene are MDHEN and SYDVKM. This CDR3 spans 12 amino acids.

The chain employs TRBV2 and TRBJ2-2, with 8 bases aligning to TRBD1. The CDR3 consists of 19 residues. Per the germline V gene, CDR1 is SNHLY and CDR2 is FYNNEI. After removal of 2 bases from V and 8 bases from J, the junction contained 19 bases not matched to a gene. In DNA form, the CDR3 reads TGTGCCAGCAGTGAAAATAACGCGGTTGGACAGGGTACGGGGGGGGAGCTGTTTTTT. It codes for CASSENNAVGQGTGGELFF.

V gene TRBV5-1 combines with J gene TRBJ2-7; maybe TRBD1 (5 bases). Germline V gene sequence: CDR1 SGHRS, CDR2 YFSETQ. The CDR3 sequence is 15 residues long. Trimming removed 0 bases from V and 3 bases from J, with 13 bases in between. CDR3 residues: CASSLDGQGFYEQYF. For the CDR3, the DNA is TGCGCCAGCAGCTTGGATGGGCAGGGTTTCTACGAGCAGTACTTC.

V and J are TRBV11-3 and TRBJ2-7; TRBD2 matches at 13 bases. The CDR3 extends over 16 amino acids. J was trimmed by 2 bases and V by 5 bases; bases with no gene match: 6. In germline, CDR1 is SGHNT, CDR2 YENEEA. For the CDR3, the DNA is TGTGCCAGCAGCCCCGGACTAGCGGGAGCCACCTACGAGCAGTACTTC. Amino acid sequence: CASSPGLAGATYEQYF.

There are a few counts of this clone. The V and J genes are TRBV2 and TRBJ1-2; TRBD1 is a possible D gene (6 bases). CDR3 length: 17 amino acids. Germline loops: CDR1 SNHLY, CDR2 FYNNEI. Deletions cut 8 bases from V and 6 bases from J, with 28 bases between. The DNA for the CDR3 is TGTGCCAGCCACCCCTTACTGGGGGCGCAGTCTGAGAATGGCTACACCTTC. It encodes CASHPLLGAQSENGYTF.

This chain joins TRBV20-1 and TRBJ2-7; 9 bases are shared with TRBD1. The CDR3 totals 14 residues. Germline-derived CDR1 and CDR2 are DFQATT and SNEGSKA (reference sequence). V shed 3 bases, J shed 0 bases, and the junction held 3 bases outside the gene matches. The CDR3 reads CSASRDRDSYEQYF. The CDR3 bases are TGCAGTGCTAGTCGGGACAGGGACTCCTACGAGCAGTACTTC.

In DNA, the CDR3 is TGTGCCAGCAGTGACGGACACTCTGGGGCCAACGTCCTGACTTTC. Protein sequence: CASSDGHSGANVLTF. V and J are TRBV6-1 and TRBJ2-6; perhaps TRBD1 as D (5 bases). The V gene's germline CDR1 is MNHNS and CDR2 SASEGT. The V end was cut by 3 bases, the J end by 0 bases, with 6 bases between. The CDR3 consists of 15 residues.

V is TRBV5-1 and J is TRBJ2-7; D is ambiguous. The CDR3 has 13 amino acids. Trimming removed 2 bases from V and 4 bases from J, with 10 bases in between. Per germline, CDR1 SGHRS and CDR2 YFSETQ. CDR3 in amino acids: CASSLASGYEQYF. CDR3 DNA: TGCGCCAGCAGCTTAGCGAGTGGGTACGAGCAGTACTTC.

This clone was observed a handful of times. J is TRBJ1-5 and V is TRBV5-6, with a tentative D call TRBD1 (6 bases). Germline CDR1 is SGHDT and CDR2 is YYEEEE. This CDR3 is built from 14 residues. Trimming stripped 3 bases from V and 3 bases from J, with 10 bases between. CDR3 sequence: CASSSYRDNQPQHF. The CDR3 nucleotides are TGTGCCAGCAGCTCCTACAGGGACAATCAGCCCCAGCATTTT.

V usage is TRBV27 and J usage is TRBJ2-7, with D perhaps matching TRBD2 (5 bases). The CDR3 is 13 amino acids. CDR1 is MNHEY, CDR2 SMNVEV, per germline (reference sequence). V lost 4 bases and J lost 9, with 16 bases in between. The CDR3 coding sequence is TGTGCCAGCAGTTCTGGACTTTCGAGTTGGCAGTACTTC. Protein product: CASSSGLSSWQYF.

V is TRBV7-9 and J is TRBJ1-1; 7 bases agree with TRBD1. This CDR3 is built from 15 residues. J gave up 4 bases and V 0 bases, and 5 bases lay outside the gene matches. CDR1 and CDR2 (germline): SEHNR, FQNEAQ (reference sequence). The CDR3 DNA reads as TGTGCCAGCAGCTTAGCGCAACAGGGGAGCACTGAAGCTTTCTTT. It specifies CASSLAQQGSTEAFF.

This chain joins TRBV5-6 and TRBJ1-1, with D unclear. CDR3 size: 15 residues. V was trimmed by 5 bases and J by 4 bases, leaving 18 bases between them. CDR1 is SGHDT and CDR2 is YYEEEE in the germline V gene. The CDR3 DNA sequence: TGTGCCAGCAGGCTGCCGGGCGGAGGGAGCACTGAAGCTTTCTTT. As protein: CASRLPGGGSTEAFF.

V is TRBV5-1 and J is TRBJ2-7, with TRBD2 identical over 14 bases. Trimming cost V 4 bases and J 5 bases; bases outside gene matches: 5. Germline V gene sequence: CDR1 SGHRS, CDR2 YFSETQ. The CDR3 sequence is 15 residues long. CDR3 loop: CASSTGLAGADEQYF. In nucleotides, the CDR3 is TGCGCCAGCAGCACGGGACTAGCGGGGGCCGACGAGCAGTACTTC.

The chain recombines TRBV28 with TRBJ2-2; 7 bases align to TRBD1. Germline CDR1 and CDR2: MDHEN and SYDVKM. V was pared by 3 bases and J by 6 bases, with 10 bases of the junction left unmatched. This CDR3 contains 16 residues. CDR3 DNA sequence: TGTGCCAGCAGTTTTTCGCTCGGGACAGAGGCCGGGGAGCTGTTTTTT. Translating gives CASSFSLGTEAGELFF. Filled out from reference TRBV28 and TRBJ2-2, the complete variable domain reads DVKVTQSSRYLVKRTGEKVFLECVQDMDHENMFWYRQDPGLGLRLIYFSYDVKMKEKGDIPEGYSVSREKKERFSLILESASTNQTSMYLCASSFSLGTEAGELFFGEGSRLTVL.

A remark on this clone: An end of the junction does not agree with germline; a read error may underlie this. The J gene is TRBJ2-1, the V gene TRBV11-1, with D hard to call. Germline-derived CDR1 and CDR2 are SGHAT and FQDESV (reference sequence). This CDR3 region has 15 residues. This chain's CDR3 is CASSIAPIHYNEQFF. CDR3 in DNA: TGTGCCAGCAGCATAGCTCCGATCCACTACAATGAGCAGTTCTTC.